This T cell receptor beta chain was profiled in a study of OX40 agonist ivuxolimab in advanced cancers. Study-level background: Ivuxolimab was an agonistic, fully human IgG2 monoclonal antibody directed against OX40 (CD134), a costimulatory receptor. In the dose-escalation cohort, approximately 82% of patients were male, and the mean age was roughly 60 years, with a range of about 20 to 90. The paper reports the monotherapy dose-escalation portion (N = 52 patients) of the phase I ivuxolimab trial. Partial responses were achieved by three dose-escalation patients, of whom one had hepatocellular carcinoma and two had cutaneous melanoma. Prior anti-PD-1, anti-PD-L1 or anti-CTLA-4 therapy was permitted, and checkpoint inhibitors had been received by roughly 40% of dose-escalation patients. Intravenous ivuxolimab was administered to patients every 2 weeks at six dose levels: 0.01, 0.1, 0.3, 1.5, 3 and 10 mg/kg. Of the roughly 50 dose-escalation patients, hepatocellular carcinoma was present in some 19, melanoma in some 15, renal cell carcinoma in 9 and head and neck cancer in 9. The point of sequencing TCRbeta in the periphery was to test whether ivuxolimab changed TCR sequence diversity and drove clonal T-cell expansion.

To sequence the TCRbeta CDR3 region, genomic DNA was isolated from the sorted cells. The immunoSEQ Assay was used to sequence the TCRbeta CDR3 regions. TCRdb carries this immuneACCESS record with in-frame sequences only. Its versions omit some clonotypes, under half of them owing to an unresolved V gene in the studies checked, with the rest unexplained. A total of about 100,000 clones appear in this sample, 91% of them only once. Clones ranked in the top ten supply roughly 1.1% of the sample. Patients with a history of autoimmune disease or receiving systemic immunosuppression were excluded from the trial. In every dose cohort, peripheral blood was drawn for TCR sequencing at baseline, cycle 4 day 1, and cycle 7 day 1. Samples came from an open-label, multicenter, first-in-human phase I dose-escalation trial of ivuxolimab. Adults with locally advanced or metastatic head and neck squamous cell, hepatocellular, melanoma or renal cell carcinoma were enrolled in the trial. Before TCR sequencing, CD4+ T cells and CD8+ T cells were sorted from peripheral blood as separate populations.

V is reduced by 2 bases and J by 3 bases, leaving a spacing of 9 bases between them. There are 13 amino acids in the CDR3, from cysteine to phenylalanine inclusive. Only the CDR3 part of the read is kept: 39 bases, read in frame from the first base. The germline V gene sets CDR1 to SGHRS and CDR2 to YFSETQ. With regard to this clone: Its antigen has not been determined. It has no much larger one-base neighbor in the sample; base qualities were not kept.

The study at large found these results: In the 0.1-3.0 mg/kg groups, partial responders had among the lowest normalized peripheral clonal expansion, particularly in CD8+ T cells. Low levels of normalized T-cell clonal expansion were also shown by some nonresponding patients. Clonal expansion of both CD4+ and CD8+ blood T cells was observed from baseline to week 6 at doses 0.1 to 3.0 mg/kg. The antigen specificity of the peripheral T cells that underwent clonal expansion was not determined. On average, CD8+ T cells showed more expanded clones than CD4+ T cells after ivuxolimab.

Material: CD4+ or CD8+ T cells sorted from blood, obtained in a trial of the OX40 agonist ivuxolimab. This TCR derives from an adult with an advanced solid tumor such as melanoma, head and neck, liver or kidney cancer. Recombination linked TRBV5-1 to TRBJ2-7; no D segment can be confidently identified. The nucleotides are TGCGCCAGCAGCTTTAATCCAAACTACGAGCAGTACTTC. The translation is CASSFNPNYEQYF. Where the CDR3 stops, the reference TRBV5-1 and TRBJ2-7 genes take over; the full variable domain is KAGVTQTPRYLIKTRGQQVTLSCSPISGHRSVSWYQQTPGQGLQFLFEYFSETQRNKGNFPGRFSGRQFSNSRSEMNVSTLELGDSALYLCASSFNPNYEQYFGPGTRLTVT.